The present T cell receptor (beta chain) was sequenced within a study of OX40 agonist ivuxolimab in advanced cancers. The overall study: Ivuxolimab is an agonistic anti-OX40 (CD134) antibody, and patients were treated with it. Patients received ivuxolimab, an intravenous treatment, every 2 weeks at 0.01 to 10 mg/kg.

This CDR3 spans 14 amino acids. Germline V gene sequence: CDR1 SGHTA, CDR2 FQGNSA. V was trimmed by 3 bases and J by 10 bases, leaving 16 bases between them. As to this clone: Antigen specificity is unknown.

Profiled with immunoSEQ multiplex PCR; TCRdb holds only in-frame clones, not every one. The sample yields about 110,000 clones, 85% to 95% seen once. Notes on the study in general: Among expanded peripheral T cells, antigen specificity went undetermined. Circulating CD4+ and CD8+ T cells showed clonal expansion by week 6 at 0.1 to 3.0 mg/kg.

This TCR derives from an adult with an advanced solid tumor such as melanoma, head and neck, liver or kidney cancer. The chain uses TRBV7-2 and TRBJ2-1; tentatively, D is TRBD1 (6 bases). The material was CD4+ or CD8+ T cells sorted from blood, obtained in a trial of the OX40 agonist ivuxolimab. This CDR3 reads CASSLGQLLGEQFF. The CDR3 DNA reads TGTGCCAGCAGCTTGGGACAACTTCTCGGGGAGCAGTTCTTC.